This TCR beta chain is from a study of T cells in Graves' hyperthyroidism and ophthalmopathy. It was RNA transcripts that yielded the amplified TCR beta CDR3 regions. The HTBI primer set was used in a first-round RT-PCR of the TCR CDR3. TCRdb used MiXCR to reprocess the multiplex PCR reads, holding one entry per CDR3 protein. The sample holds about 350,000 distinct CDR3 sequences; 14% are singletons and the top ten take approximately 25%. Lactation, pregnancy, other autoimmune disease or uncontrolled infection led to exclusion of patients. Source material for PBMCs was around 10 ml fresh peripheral blood. General study findings and limits: The model forecast ophthalmopathy, anticipating it by a median roughly 6.3 months before onset.

As for this clonotype: The antigen remains undetermined.

The CDR3 sequence is 17 residues long. Germline-derived CDR1 and CDR2 are SNHLY and FYNNEI. With V trimmed by 2 bases and J by 8 bases, 9 bases remained unmatched. The rearrangement joins TRBV2 to TRBJ2-1; 13 nucleotides line up with TRBD2. The receptor was isolated from a woman in her 30s with Graves' hyperthyroidism. Input material: blood. Written as DNA, the CDR3 is TGTGCCAGCAGTGAACTAGGGACTAGCGGGAAGTTCGATGAGCAGTTCTTC. Translated, it gives CASSELGTSGKFDEQFF.